The 26 T cell receptor beta chains listed next were all sequenced from one sample in a study of T cell clonality in common variable immunodeficiency (dated by TCRdb to between 2015 and 2017). Broad study findings and their caveats: Fewer deletions and N-nucleotide insertions were reportedly observed in CVID TCRbeta sequences, and highly modified clones with 13 or more V deletions were reportedly absent from CVID TCRbeta sequences.

Antigens of these TCRs are unknown. The library was obtained by the immunoSEQ multiplex PCR assay. The clones in this table, taken by TCRdb from immuneACCESS, are in-frame only. Not every clone is retained; where verified, under half of the shortfall comes from an unresolved V gene, and the cause of the rest is unknown. This sample holds around 21,000 clones in total, without any singletons. Approximately 7% of the sample lies in the top ten. The sequenced sample consisted of peripheral blood mononuclear cells. The receptors were gathered from a human donor with common variable immunodeficiency.

This clone was seen ten or more times. The read comes to an end 3 residues before the CDR3 does, leaving the germline J gene to fill in the end. The chain combines TRBV2 with TRBJ2-7, with D tentatively TRBD1 (5 bases). Between the trimmed V and J ends, which lost 2 bases and 2 bases, there was a span of 13 bases. There are 15 residues in the CDR3. Germline V gene data show CDR1 as SNHLY and CDR2 as FYNNEI. This CDR3 reads CASSERQGNAYEQYF. The CDR3 bases that were read are TGTGCCAGCAGTGAACGGCAGGGAAACGCCTACGAG.

Details on this clone: Read coverage stops 3 residues before the CDR3 terminus; the germline J gene supplies the remainder. This sequence joins TRBV7-2 and TRBJ1-2; TRBD1 matches at 10 bases. Germline values: CDR1 SGHTA, CDR2 FQGNSA. Unmatched junction bases numbered 3, after V lost 1 base and J lost 7 bases. The CDR3 extends over 14 amino acids. The sequenced CDR3 bases are TGTGCCAGCAGCTTAGGACAGGGGGCGGGTGGC. It encodes CASSLGQGAGG. The entire CDR3 protein reads CASSLGQGAGGYTF.

Ten or more counts support this clone. The missing CDR3 end, 3 residues past where the read stops, is filled in from the germline J gene. This rearrangement joins TRBV29-1 to TRBJ2-2; D is perhaps TRBD2 (7 bases). CDR1 is SQVTM and CDR2 is ANQGSEA in the germline V gene. V gave up 4 bases and J gave up 6 bases, with 18 bases separating them. The CDR3 spans 15 residues. The DNA read from the CDR3 is TGCAGCGTTGGGGGGGCGGGGGTAAATGCCGGGGAG. Encoded protein: CSVGGAGVNAGE. The full CDR3 protein reads CSVGGAGVNAGELFF.

Note on this clone: The read ends 3 residues before the CDR3 terminus; that terminus is restored from the germline J gene. V usage is TRBV7-6 and J usage is TRBJ2-2, with TRBD1 matching 8 bases. Germline V gene lookup returns CDR1 SGHVS and CDR2 FNYEAQ. V was clipped by 2 bases and J by 7 bases; unmatched bases: 6. The CDR3 is made up of 15 amino acids. The CDR3 DNA, read in part, is TGTGCCAGCAGCTTACTGACAGGGGCGGGCGGGGAG. The encoded protein is CASSLLTGAGGE. The entire CDR3 protein is CASSLLTGAGGELFF. The variable domain in full, with the rest retrieved from reference TRBV7-6 and TRBJ2-2, is GAGVSQSPRYKVTKRGQDVALRCDPISGHVSLYWYRQALGQGPEFLTYFNYEAQQDKSGLPNDRFSAERPEGSISTLTIQRTEQRDSAMYRCASSLLTGAGGELFFGEGSRLTVL.

This clone was recorded many times. The read ends 3 residues early relative to the CDR3; the germline J gene fills the gap. This chain connects TRBV7-3 to TRBJ2-5, with D perhaps matching TRBD1 (6 bases). Germline CDR1 is SGHTA and CDR2 is FQGTGA. The CDR3 extends over 13 amino acids. The V end was cut by 6 bases, the J end by 5 bases, with 13 bases between. The CDR3: CASSTGNGETQYF. CDR3 DNA, as far as it was read: TGTGCCAGCAGTACAGGGAATGGGGAGACC.

In its sample, this clone was seen a few times. With the read ending 3 residues before the CDR3 end, the germline J gene is used to fill in that end. V and J are TRBV19 and TRBJ2-1, with TRBD1 matching over 10 bases. This CDR3 comprises 15 residues. Trimming at V came to 4 bases and at J to 6 bases, leaving 6 bases not matched to a gene. The germline CDR1 and CDR2 sequences are LNHDA and SQIVND (reference sequence). CDR3 in amino acids: CASSTSRDRGNEQFF. The CDR3 DNA, read in part, is TGTGCCAGTAGTACGTCCCGGGACAGGGGCAATGAG.

With respect to this clone: The CDR3 goes on 3 residues after the read ends, and that part is filled in from the germline J gene. The chain has TRBV10-2 and TRBJ2-5; 9 bases align to TRBD2. This CDR3 has 14 amino acids. The V gene's germline CDR1 is WSHSY and CDR2 SAAADI. With 7 bases clipped from V and 3 bases from J, the junction kept 6 bases outside the gene matches. The sequenced part of the CDR3 DNA is TGCGCCAGCAATGCCCGACTAGCGGAAGAGACC. Translation: CASNARLAEET. The whole CDR3 is CASNARLAEETQYF.

Worth noting for this clone: From the germline J gene comes the end of the CDR3, since the read stops 3 residues before it. The gene calls are TRBV19 and TRBJ1-3; tentative D call: TRBD1 (6 bases). The germline V gene has CDR1 LNHDA and CDR2 SQIVND (reference sequence). V lost 11 bases to trimming and J lost 0 bases, with 20 bases between them. The CDR3 spans 16 residues. CDR3 DNA, as far as it was read: TGTGCCTCTTGGCCGGGGGGCTATAGCTCTGGAAACACC. Amino acid sequence: CASWPGGYSSGNT. The CDR3, in full, reads CASWPGGYSSGNTIYF.

This clone was recorded a few times. The read falls 3 residues short of the CDR3 end, and the missing part is taken from the germline J gene. V is TRBV7-9 and J is TRBJ1-4; no reliable D call. CDR1 is SEHNR and CDR2 is FQNEAQ in the germline V gene (reference sequence). The CDR3 runs 14 residues. The V and J ends lost 10 bases and 0 bases respectively, with 12 bases between them. This chain's CDR3 is CATVPITTNEKLFF. The covered CDR3 bases are TGTGCCACCGTACCTATTACAACTAATGAAAAA. Using reference TRBV7-9 and TRBJ1-4 for the parts outside the CDR3, the full variable domain is DTGVSQNPRHKITKRGQNVTFRCDPISEHNRLYWYRQTLGQGPEFLTYFQNEAQLEKSRLLSDRFSAERPKGSFSTLEIQRTEQGDSAMYLCATVPITTNEKLFFGSGTQLSVL.

This clone was counted ten times or more. The read terminates 3 residues ahead of where the CDR3 ends, so the germline J gene completes it. This rearrangement joins TRBV20-1 to TRBJ1-1; 7 bases fit TRBD1. V lost 0 bases to trimming and J lost 4 bases; unmatched junction nucleotides: 8. The CDR3 has 15 amino acids. Germline V gene lookup returns CDR1 DFQATT and CDR2 SNEGSKA (reference sequence). CDR3: CSARETGKGRTEAFF. The DNA read from the CDR3 is TGCAGTGCTAGAGAGACAGGGAAGGGCCGCACTGAA.

This clone was counted only a few times. Read sequence stops 3 residues before the CDR3 end, and the germline J gene provides the missing end. V and J are TRBV7-2 and TRBJ1-1; 8 bases are a match to TRBD1. Germline assignment: CDR1 SGHTA and CDR2 FQGNSA. The CDR3 totals 16 residues. CDR3 region: CASRLARQGAHTEAFF. The CDR3 DNA, read in part, is TGTGCAAGTCGCTTAGCGCGTCAGGGGGCACACACTGAA.

With respect to this clone: The sequenced fragment ends 3 residues before the CDR3 boundary, so the rest is inferred from the germline J gene. The chain uses TRBV7-9 and TRBJ2-7, with TRBD1 as a possible D gene (5 bases). V was pared by 4 bases and J by 2 bases, with 9 bases between. Germline loops: CDR1 SEHNR, CDR2 FQNEAQ (reference sequence). The CDR3 loop spans 13 amino acids. The DNA read from the CDR3 is TGTGCCAGCAGCTCAGACAGAACCTACGAG. Its translation: CASSSDRTYE. The entire CDR3 protein reads CASSSDRTYEQYF.

This clone was seen ten or more times. CDR3 bases read: TGTGCCAGTACCCCGACAGGATCTGGGGCCAACGTC. Translated, it gives CASTPTGSGANV. Given in full, the CDR3 is CASTPTGSGANVLTF. This rearrangement joins TRBV19 to TRBJ2-6, with D tentatively TRBD1 (6 bases). The sequence runs out 3 residues before the end of the CDR3; the remainder is reconstructed from the germline J gene. The CDR3 loop spans 15 amino acids. The germline V and J ends were trimmed by 7 bases and 1 base, with 11 bases remaining between them. Per germline, CDR1 LNHDA and CDR2 SQIVND (reference sequence).

Worth noting for this clone: Sequencing ends 3 residues short of the CDR3 end; the germline J gene provides the rest. The chain recombines TRBV19 with TRBJ1-6, with D tentatively TRBD1 (5 bases). Trimming shortened V by 8 bases and J by 7 bases, and 9 bases separated the two germline ends. The CDR3 loop spans 12 amino acids. Germline-derived CDR1 and CDR2 are LNHDA and SQIVND (reference sequence). CDR3 bases read: TGTGCCAGTGGGGCCGCGAATTCACCC. Amino acid sequence: CASGAANSP. The CDR3 in its entirety is CASGAANSPLHF. The full variable domain, rest sourced from reference TRBV19 and TRBJ1-6, is DGGITQSPKYLFRKEGQNVTLSCEQNLNHDAMYWYRQDPGQGLRLIYYSQIVNDFQKGDIAEGYSVSREKKESFPLTVTSAQKNPTAFYLCASGAANSPLHFGNGTRLTVT.

This clone was observed many times. The observed sequence ends 3 residues before the CDR3 terminus, with the missing tail filled in from the germline J gene. V and J are TRBV14 and TRBJ2-3; 9 bases are a match to TRBD2. The CDR3 runs to 16 residues. The trim removed 0 bases at V and 8 bases at J, leaving 9 bases unmatched. CDR1 is SGHDN, CDR2 FVKESK, per germline. Here the CDR3 reads CASSQDRRGGDGTQYF. Partial CDR3 DNA: TGTGCCAGCAGCCAAGATAGGCGGGGGGGTGATGGTACG.

The sample holds many counts of this clone. The sample has other DNA sequences that encode this CDR3 too. CDR3 DNA, as far as it was read: TGTGCCAGCAGCTTAGGACAGGGAGTCTACGAG. Translated, it gives CASSLGQGVYE. The CDR3 in its entirety is CASSLGQGVYEQYF. V and J are TRBV7-6 and TRBJ2-7; 7 bases match TRBD1. The read ends 3 residues early relative to the CDR3; the germline J gene fills the gap. Germline V CDR1 and CDR2: SGHVS, FNYEAQ. The CDR3 extends over 14 amino acids. The trim removed 1 base at V and 3 bases at J, leaving 3 bases unmatched.

As for this clone: The observed sequence ends 3 residues before the CDR3 terminus, with the missing tail filled in from the germline J gene. The chain is built from TRBV7-9 and TRBJ1-2; D may be TRBD1 (5 bases). This CDR3 comprises 14 residues. The germline V gene encodes CDR1 SEHNR and CDR2 FQNEAQ (reference sequence). Trimming cost V 5 bases and J 6 bases, with 16 bases left between them. CDR3 DNA (partial): TGTGCCAGCAGCAGCAGGACAAGAAGAAATGGC. Its protein is CASSSRTRRNG. The CDR3 in full is CASSSRTRRNGYTF.

Of note for this clone: The read terminates 3 residues ahead of where the CDR3 ends, so the germline J gene completes it. The chain is built from TRBV5-1 and TRBJ1-1; perhaps TRBD1 as D (6 bases). Germline V gene data show CDR1 as SGHRS and CDR2 as YFSETQ. CDR3 length: 14 amino acids. The germline V and J ends were trimmed by 4 bases and 4 bases, with 14 bases remaining between them. The CDR3 bases that were read are TGCGCCAGCAGCCAGGACAGTTCGTCCACTGAA. It is translated as CASSQDSSSTE. The CDR3, in full, reads CASSQDSSSTEAFF.

This clone has at least ten counts. Read data end 3 residues before the CDR3 end; the end is taken from the germline J gene. V usage is TRBV29-1 and J usage is TRBJ2-3, with 16 bases matching TRBD2. CDR3 length equals 14 residues. The J segment lost 5 bases and the V segment lost 6 bases, leaving 2 bases of the junction unmatched. Per the germline V gene, CDR1 is SQVTM and CDR2 is ANQGSEA. The CDR3 sequence: CSVGLAGGLDTQYF. Partial CDR3 DNA: TGCAGCGTGGGACTAGCGGGGGGGTTAGATACG.

This clone was observed at least ten times. The read halts 3 residues ahead of the CDR3 end, with the missing end drawn from the germline J gene. This sequence joins TRBV20-1 and TRBJ2-3; 7 bases are shared with TRBD2. The V and J ends lost 2 bases and 2 bases, in that order; junction bases with no gene match: 13. This CDR3 has 17 amino acids. Germline-derived CDR1 and CDR2 are DFQATT and SNEGSKA (reference sequence). This CDR3 reads CSARKFLAVWNTDTQYF. Partial CDR3 DNA: TGCAGTGCTAGAAAATTCCTAGCGGTCTGGAACACAGATACG.

This clone was detected many times. The sequenced fragment ends 3 residues before the CDR3 boundary, so the rest is inferred from the germline J gene. This chain joins TRBV7-2 and TRBJ2-7, with TRBD1 matching over 10 bases. The CDR3 contains 15 residues. Germline V lookup: CDR1 SGHTA, CDR2 FQGNSA. V shed 3 bases, J shed 2 bases, and the junction held 4 bases outside the gene matches. CDR3 region: CASSFRDRGPYEQYF. The sequenced part of the CDR3 DNA is TGTGCCAGCAGCTTCCGGGACAGGGGACCCTACGAG. Together with reference TRBV7-2 and TRBJ2-7, the CDR3 gives the full variable domain: GAGVSQSPSNKVTEKGKDVELRCDPISGHTALYWYRQSLGQGLEFLIYFQGNSAPDKSGLPSDRFSAERTGGSVSTLTIQRTQQEDSAVYLCASSFRDRGPYEQYFGPGTRLTVT.

A remark on this clone: Read sequence stops 3 residues before the CDR3 end, and the germline J gene provides the missing end. The chain joins TRBV7-8 to TRBJ2-2; possible D gene TRBD1, 5 bases. V lost 0 bases and J lost 3, with 14 bases in between. The CDR3 sequence is 17 residues long. The V gene's germline CDR1 is SGHVS and CDR2 FQNEAQ. The part of the CDR3 DNA that was read is TGTGCCAGCAGCTTAGCGGGCAGGGTTAGACACACCGGGGAG. Residues: CASSLAGRVRHTGE. The complete CDR3 reads CASSLAGRVRHTGELFF. Complete variable domain (other parts from reference TRBV7-8 and TRBJ2-2): GAGVSQSPRYKVAKRGQDVALRCDPISGHVSLFWYQQALGQGPEFLTYFQNEAQLDKSGLPSDRFFAERPEGSVSTLKIQRTQQEDSAVYLCASSLAGRVRHTGELFFGEGSRLTVL.

As concerns this clone: The CDR3 extends 3 residues past the end of the read, so its final part is completed from the germline J gene. This chain uses TRBV20-1 with TRBJ2-5; TRBD2 aligns across 8 bases. The CDR3 contains 16 residues. The J segment lost 4 bases and the V segment lost 6 bases, leaving 16 bases of the junction unmatched. Germline V lookup: CDR1 DFQATT, CDR2 SNEGSKA (reference sequence). CDR3 protein: CSATGGRVAGRETQYF. The covered CDR3 bases are TGCAGTGCAACCGGGGGGAGGGTAGCGGGACGAGAGACC.

This clone was seen many times. Coverage ceases 3 residues before the CDR3 finishes, and the germline J gene fills in the end. The rearrangement links TRBV7-2 to TRBJ1-4; TRBD1 matches 9 bases. The CDR3 is 13 amino acids. Germline CDR1 and CDR2: SGHTA and FQGNSA. The trim removed 5 bases at V and 8 bases at J, leaving 3 bases unmatched. Partial CDR3 DNA: TGTGCCAGCAGCCCGGACAGGGGAGAAAAA. This gives the protein CASSPDRGEK. The CDR3 in its entirety is CASSPDRGEKLFF.

This clone was seen only a few times. Incomplete CDR3 DNA: TGTGCCAGCAGTTATACTTCGCACGGGGAG. Its protein product is CASSYTSHGE. The complete CDR3 protein is CASSYTSHGELFF. The V gene is TRBV6-2 or TRBV6-3, the J gene TRBJ2-2; D is ambiguous. The CDR3 goes on 3 residues after the read ends, and that part is filled in from the germline J gene. The CDR3 extends over 13 amino acids. Trimming stripped 3 bases from V and 7 bases from J, with 9 bases between. Germline V gene data show CDR1 as MNHEY and CDR2 as SVGEGT.

This clone appeared a few times. The read is 3 residues too short to cover the CDR3 end, so that end is filled in from the germline J gene. The V gene is TRBV11-2, the J gene TRBJ2-1, with D possibly TRBD1 on 5 matching bases. Germline CDR1 and CDR2: SGHAT and FQNNGV. This CDR3 spans 13 amino acids. The V end lost 1 base, the J end lost 6 bases, and 7 bases lay between the germline ends. The CDR3 protein is CASSLARANEQFF. CDR3 DNA (partial): TGTGCCAGCAGCTTAGCCAGGGCCAATGAG.